A selection of T cell receptor beta chains follows, all from one sample in a study of shared clonotypes between healthy human individuals. TCRdb's copy holds only in-frame clones and misses some; the assay was immunoSEQ multiplex PCR. This table has about 490,000 clones, 65% to 80% appearing once. Sequenced sample: PBMCs. Receptors originate from a woman aged 40 to 50 in good health. Some clones in this sample may be carry-over from other donors' samples. Both conserved end residues are part of each CDR3. D genes are given only for firm matches. Clone size is not always given. Where it is, it says once, few, many or a class for expanded clones.

D gene	clone size	J gene	CDR3 length	V gene	CDR3 protein	CDR3 DNA
TRBD2	NA	TRBJ2-7	14	TRBV29-1	CSVVTSGSFYEQYF	TGCAGCGTGGTGACTAGCGGGAGTTTCTACGAGCAGTACTTC
TRBD2	NA	TRBJ2-5	15	TRBV5-4	CASSSTSGSIETQYF	TGTGCCAGCAGCTCGACTAGCGGGAGCATAGAGACCCAGTACTTC
NA	NA	TRBJ2-4	11	TRBV5-8	CASSLVDIQYF	TGTGCCAGCAGCTTGGTTGACATTCAGTACTTC
NA	NA	TRBJ1-2	15	TRBV6-5	CASSYSMDREYGYTF	TGTGCCAGCAGTTACTCGATGGACAGAGAGTATGGCTACACCTTC
NA	NA	TRBJ1-1	14	TRBV19	CASSIVGQHTEAFF	TGTGCCAGTAGTATAGTGGGGCAGCACACTGAAGCTTTCTTT
NA	NA	TRBJ2-7	11	TRBV29-1	CSVGRDRKQYF	TGCAGCGTTGGACGAGACCGAAAGCAGTACTTC
NA	NA	TRBJ2-6	15	TRBV27	CASSLWGSGANVLTF	TGTGCCAGCAGTTTATGGGGCTCTGGGGCCAACGTCCTGACTTTC
NA	NA	TRBJ1-3	15	TRBV2	CASSELRFSGNTIYF	TGTGCCAGCAGTGAGTTACGGTTCTCTGGAAACACCATATATTTT
NA	NA	TRBJ1-2	13	TRBV10-3	CAITTGLSTGYTF	TGTGCCATCACCACAGGGTTATCTACTGGCTACACCTTC
NA	NA	TRBJ2-4	12	TRBV2	CASSETGNIQYF	TGTGCCAGCAGTGAAACTGGGAACATTCAGTACTTC
NA	many	TRBJ2-7	14	TRBV5-1	CASRRSGSTDEQYF	TGCGCCAGCAGACGGTCGGGAAGTACCGACGAGCAGTACTTC
NA	NA	TRBJ2-5	13	TRBV7-9	CASSGKAEETQYF	TGTGCCAGCAGCGGTAAAGCCGAAGAGACCCAGTACTTC
NA	NA	TRBJ2-1	12	TRBV5-1	CASSFPHNEQFF	TGCGCCAGCAGCTTTCCCCACAATGAGCAGTTCTTC
TRBD1	NA	TRBJ1-4	15	TRBV10-2	CASRRDRTTNEKLFF	TGCGCCAGCAGACGGGACAGGACAACTAATGAAAAACTGTTTTTT
NA	NA	TRBJ2-7	14	TRBV6-5	CASSQWGPPYEQYF	TGTGCCAGCAGTCAGTGGGGACCGCCATACGAGCAGTACTTC
TRBD1	NA	TRBJ2-2	15	TRBV4-1	CASSPGQGADGELFF	TGCGCCAGCAGCCCGGGACAGGGGGCAGACGGGGAGCTGTTTTTT
NA	NA	TRBJ2-5	14	TRBV4-3	CASSQFPGSETQYF	TGCGCCAGCAGCCAATTCCCTGGGAGTGAGACCCAGTACTTC
NA	few	TRBJ1-5	15	TRBV5-1	CASSLGTAEGQPQHF	TGCGCCAGCAGCCTAGGGACCGCGGAGGGTCAGCCCCAGCATTTT
TRBD1	NA	TRBJ1-3	16	TRBV7-2	CASSASGGQSGNTIYF	TGTGCCAGCAGCGCATCAGGGGGACAGTCTGGAAACACCATATATTTT
NA	NA	TRBJ2-5	15	TRBV21-1	CASRRYYTFSETQYF	TGTGCCAGCAGGAGATACTACACTTTCTCTGAGACCCAGTACTTC
NA	NA	TRBJ2-1	16	TRBV11-2	CASSHSGPSSYNEQFF	TGTGCCAGCAGCCACAGCGGTCCTAGCTCCTACAATGAGCAGTTCTTC
TRBD2	NA	TRBJ2-2	16	TRBV7-3	CASSLSGRANTGELFF	TGTGCCAGCAGTTTAAGCGGGAGGGCGAACACCGGGGAGCTGTTTTTT
NA	NA	TRBJ1-3	16	TRBV7-8	CASSPQGQPSGNTIYF	TGTGCCAGCAGCCCACAGGGACAACCTTCTGGAAACACCATATATTTT
NA	NA	TRBJ2-7	12	TRBV5-4	CASSRDSYEQYF	TGTGCCAGCAGCAGGGACTCCTACGAGCAGTACTTC
NA	NA	TRBJ2-5	13	TRBV29-1	CSVPLAGQETQYF	TGCAGCGTGCCCCTCGCAGGCCAAGAGACCCAGTACTTC
NA	few	TRBJ1-1	15	TRBV7-8	CASSPPVVYDTEAFF	TGTGCCAGCAGCCCCCCGGTGGTGTACGACACTGAAGCTTTCTTT
NA	NA	TRBJ2-7	14	TRBV5-1	CASSSPATIYEQYF	TGCGCCAGCAGCAGCCCAGCGACTATCTACGAGCAGTACTTC
NA	NA	TRBJ2-7	12	TRBV29-1	CSHVSAWGEQYF	TGCAGCCACGTATCTGCCTGGGGGGAGCAGTACTTC